This T cell receptor (beta chain) was observed in a study of blood T cell repertoires in COVID-19. At the level of the study: The cDNA or gDNA used as material had been derived from T cells, B-cell-depleted T cells, or PBMCs.

As handled by the study authors: It was from reference gene primer amplification that nucleated cell counts were estimated. Produced via immunoSEQ multiplex PCR; TCRdb's table is partial and in-frame only. V, J and clone size were drawn from that table, and D and trimming were deduced from the DNA. The sample has roughly 220,000 clones; 85% to 90% are singletons. The CDR3 has 16 amino acids. Germline V lookup: CDR1 SGHVS, CDR2 FQNEAQ. The trim removed 4 bases at V and 2 bases at J, leaving 7 bases unmatched. This TCR came from a man older than 75 with acute or convalescent COVID-19. The chain uses TRBV7-8 and TRBJ2-1; 8 positions agree with TRBD2. The specimen sequenced was peripheral blood. CDR3: CASSWVAGKAYNEQFF. CDR3 nucleotides: TGTGCCAGCAGCTGGGTAGCGGGAAAAGCCTACAATGAGCAGTTCTTC.